The sample holds one count of the clone carrying this T cell receptor beta chain. The data belong to a study of blood T cell repertoires in COVID-19. Looking at the study overall: The United States, Italy and Spain were the sources of the acute and convalescent COVID-19 samples. PBMCs, B-cell-depleted T cells, or T cells provided the cDNA or gDNA that made up the material.

In the source study's methods: The assay estimated nucleated cells by amplifying reference gene primers. Produced via immunoSEQ multiplex PCR; TCRdb's table is partial and in-frame only. V, J and clone size reflect that table, while D and trimming were determined from the DNA. The table lists about 230,000 clones, 70% to 90% of them singletons. Sequenced: peripheral blood. The TCR originated in a woman in her 70s with active or convalescent COVID-19.

In nucleotides, the CDR3 is TGCAGTGCTAGTTATCAGGGGGACGGCTACACCTTC. It is translated as CSASYQGDGYTF. This chain links TRBV20-1 with TRBJ1-2, with TRBD1 matching 7 bases. Trimming took 3 bases from V and 8 from J; bases not matched to a gene: 6. The CDR3 consists of 12 residues. Germline loops: CDR1 DFQATT, CDR2 SNEGSKA (reference sequence).